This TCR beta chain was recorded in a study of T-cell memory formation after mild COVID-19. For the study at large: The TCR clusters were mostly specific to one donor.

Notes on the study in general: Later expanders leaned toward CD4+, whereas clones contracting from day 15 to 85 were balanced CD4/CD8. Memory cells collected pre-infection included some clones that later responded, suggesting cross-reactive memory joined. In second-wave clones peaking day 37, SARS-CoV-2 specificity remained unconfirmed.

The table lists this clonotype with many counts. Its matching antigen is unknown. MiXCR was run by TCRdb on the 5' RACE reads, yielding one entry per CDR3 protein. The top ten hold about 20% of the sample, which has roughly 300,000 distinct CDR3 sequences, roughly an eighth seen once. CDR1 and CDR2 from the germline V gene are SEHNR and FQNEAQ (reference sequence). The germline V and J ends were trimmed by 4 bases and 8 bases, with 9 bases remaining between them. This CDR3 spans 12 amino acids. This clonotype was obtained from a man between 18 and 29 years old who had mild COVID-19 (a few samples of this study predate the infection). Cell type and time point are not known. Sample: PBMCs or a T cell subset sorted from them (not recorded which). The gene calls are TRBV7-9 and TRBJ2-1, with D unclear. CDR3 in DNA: TGTGCCAGCAGCTCCGGAACCTATGAGCAGTTCTTC. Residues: CASSSGTYEQFF.